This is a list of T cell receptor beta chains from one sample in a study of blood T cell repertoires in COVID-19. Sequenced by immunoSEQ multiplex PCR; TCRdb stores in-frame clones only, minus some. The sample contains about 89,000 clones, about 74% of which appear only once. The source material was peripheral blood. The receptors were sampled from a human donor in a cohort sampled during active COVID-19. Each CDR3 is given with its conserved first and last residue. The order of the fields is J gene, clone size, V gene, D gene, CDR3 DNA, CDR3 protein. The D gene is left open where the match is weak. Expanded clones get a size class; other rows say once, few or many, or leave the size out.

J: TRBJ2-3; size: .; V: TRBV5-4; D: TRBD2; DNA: TGTGCCAGCAGCTTGGGACTAGCGGGAGTAGATACGCAGTATTTT; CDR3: CASSLGLAGVDTQYF
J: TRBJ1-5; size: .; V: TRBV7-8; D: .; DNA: TGTGCCAGCAGCCAGGACACTCATAGCAATCAGCCCCAGCATTTT; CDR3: CASSQDTHSNQPQHF
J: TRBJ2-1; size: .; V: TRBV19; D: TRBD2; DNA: TGTGCCAGTAGTCGGACTAGCGGGAGGGTATCCTACAATGAGCAGTTCTTC; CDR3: CASSRTSGRVSYNEQFF
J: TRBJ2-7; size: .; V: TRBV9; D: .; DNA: TGTGCCAGCAGCGTAGCCCCAGGGAATTACGAGCAGTACTTC; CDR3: CASSVAPGNYEQYF
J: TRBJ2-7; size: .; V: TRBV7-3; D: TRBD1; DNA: TGTGCCAGCAGCCCGGACAGGGGGTCCCTCGAGCAGTACTTC; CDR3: CASSPDRGSLEQYF
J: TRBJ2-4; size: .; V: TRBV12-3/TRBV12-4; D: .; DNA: TGTGCCAGCAGTTTGACAGGACTGGACATTCAGTACTTC; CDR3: CASSLTGLDIQYF
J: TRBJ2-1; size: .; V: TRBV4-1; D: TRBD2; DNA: TGCGCCAGCAGCCACCCGGTCGGGGCGGGAGTTTCCAATGAGCAGTTCTTC; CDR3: CASSHPVGAGVSNEQFF
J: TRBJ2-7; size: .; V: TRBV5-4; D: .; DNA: TGTGCCAGCAGCTTGGCCTTTTCCCACGAGCAGTACTTC; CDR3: CASSLAFSHEQYF
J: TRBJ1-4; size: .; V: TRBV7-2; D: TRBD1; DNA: TGTGCCAGCAGCTTCGGGACAGACCTTGAAAAACTGTTTTTT; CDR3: CASSFGTDLEKLFF
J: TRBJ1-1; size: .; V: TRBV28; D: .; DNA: TGTGCCAGCAGTTTTGGGGCCCCACGGAACACTGAAGCTTTCTTT; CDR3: CASSFGAPRNTEAFF
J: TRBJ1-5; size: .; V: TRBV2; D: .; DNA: TGTGCCAGCAGTTTCGACCAGGTTCAGCCCCAGCATTTT; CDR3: CASSFDQVQPQHF
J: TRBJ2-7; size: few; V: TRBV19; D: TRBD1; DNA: TGTGCCAGTCGGGACAGACTCTACGAGCAGTACTTC; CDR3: CASRDRLYEQYF
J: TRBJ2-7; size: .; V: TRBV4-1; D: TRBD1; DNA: TGCGCCAGCAGCCAAGACACCGGGACAGGGCTCTACGAGCAGTACTTC; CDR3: CASSQDTGTGLYEQYF
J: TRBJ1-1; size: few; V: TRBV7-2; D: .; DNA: TGTGCCAGCAGCTCCAAATCCACAGGGCGCACTGAAGCTTTCTTT; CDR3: CASSSKSTGRTEAFF
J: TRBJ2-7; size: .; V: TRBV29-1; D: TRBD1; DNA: TGCAGCGTTGAAGGGACAGGGGGCTACGAGCAGTACTTC; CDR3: CSVEGTGGYEQYF
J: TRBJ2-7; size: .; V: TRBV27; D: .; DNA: TGTGCCAGCAGTCCCCTCAGCGCCAGTCCCTACGAGCAGTACTTC; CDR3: CASSPLSASPYEQYF
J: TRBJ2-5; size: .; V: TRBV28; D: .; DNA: TGTGCCACCCAAGAGTGGGAGACCCAGTACTTC; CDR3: CATQEWETQYF
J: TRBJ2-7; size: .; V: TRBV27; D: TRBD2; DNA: TGTGCCAGCAGTTCACCTAGCGGGAGGGGGTACGAGCAGTACTTC; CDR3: CASSSPSGRGYEQYF
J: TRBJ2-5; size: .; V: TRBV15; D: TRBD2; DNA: TGTGCCACCGGACTAGCGGGAGGTCAAGAGACCCAGTACTTC; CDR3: CATGLAGGQETQYF
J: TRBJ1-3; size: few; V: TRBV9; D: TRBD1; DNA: TGTGCCAGCAGCATCACAGGGGGCGCAATTGGAAACACCATATATTTT; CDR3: CASSITGGAIGNTIYF
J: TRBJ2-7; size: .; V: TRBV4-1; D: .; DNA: TGCGCCAGCAGCCAAGAAACGAGGATCTCCTACGAGCAGTACTTC; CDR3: CASSQETRISYEQYF
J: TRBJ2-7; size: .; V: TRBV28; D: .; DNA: TGTGCCAGCAGACTTAGCGTAAGCTCCTACGAGCAGTACTTC; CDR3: CASRLSVSSYEQYF
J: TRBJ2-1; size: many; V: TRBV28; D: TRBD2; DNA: TGTGCCAGCAGGCTTCGGACTAGCGGCCACAATGAGCAGTTCTTC; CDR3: CASRLRTSGHNEQFF
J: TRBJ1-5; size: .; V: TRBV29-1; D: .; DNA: TGCAGCGTTGCCGTGGCAGTCAATCAGCCCCAGCATTTT; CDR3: CSVAVAVNQPQHF
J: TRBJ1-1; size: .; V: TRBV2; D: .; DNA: TGTGCCAGCAGTGAAGCGCTAAGACAGCCAGACACTGAAGCTTTCTTT; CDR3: CASSEALRQPDTEAFF
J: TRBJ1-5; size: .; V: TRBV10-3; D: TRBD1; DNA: TGTGCCATCAGTCAGGGGGACTGGGATGATCAGCCCCAGCATTTT; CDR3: CAISQGDWDDQPQHF
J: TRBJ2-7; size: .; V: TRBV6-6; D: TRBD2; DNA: TGTGCCAGCACCTCTGCGGGGGGGGTTTACGAGCAGTACTTC; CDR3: CASTSAGGVYEQYF
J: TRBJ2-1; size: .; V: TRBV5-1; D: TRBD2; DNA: TGCGCCAGCAGTGCTAGCGGGGCGGCCTACAATGAGCAGTTCTTC; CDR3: CASSASGAAYNEQFF
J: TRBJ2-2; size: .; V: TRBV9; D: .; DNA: TGTGCCAGCAGCGTAGTCAGCGCCGGCGGGGAGCTGTTTTTT; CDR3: CASSVVSAGGELFF
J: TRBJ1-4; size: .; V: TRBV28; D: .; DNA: TGTGCCAGCGCCCCGGGAGAGTTAACTGAAAAACTGTTTTTT; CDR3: CASAPGELTEKLFF
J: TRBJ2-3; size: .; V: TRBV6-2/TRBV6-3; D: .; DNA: TGTGCCAGCAGTTACTATCAGGGGTTCACAGATACGCAGTATTTT; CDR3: CASSYYQGFTDTQYF
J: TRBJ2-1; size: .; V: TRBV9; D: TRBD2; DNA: TGTGCCAGCAGTCGTAGCGGGAGGACCTACAATGAGCAGTTCTTC; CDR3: CASSRSGRTYNEQFF
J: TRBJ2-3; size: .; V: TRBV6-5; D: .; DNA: TGTGCCAGCAGTTCCGGTAGCTACGCAGATACGCAGTATTTT; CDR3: CASSSGSYADTQYF
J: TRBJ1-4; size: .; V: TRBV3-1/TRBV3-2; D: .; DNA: TGTGCCAGCAGCCGATTGGGGGGAGAACTGTTTTTT; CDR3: CASSRLGGELFF
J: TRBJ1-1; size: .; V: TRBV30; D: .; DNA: TGTGCCTGGATTAGAAGGAACACTGAAGCTTTCTTT; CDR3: CAWIRRNTEAFF
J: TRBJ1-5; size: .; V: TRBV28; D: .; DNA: TGTGCCAGCAAACAACAATATAGCAATCAGCCCCAGCATTTT; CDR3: CASKQQYSNQPQHF
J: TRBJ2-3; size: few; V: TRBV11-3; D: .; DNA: TGTGCCAGCAGCTTAGGAGGGCGTGCAGATACGCAGTATTTT; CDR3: CASSLGGRADTQYF
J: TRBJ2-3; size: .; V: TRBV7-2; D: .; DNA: TGTGCCAGCAGCTTACCGAGCACAGATACGCAGTATTTT; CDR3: CASSLPSTDTQYF
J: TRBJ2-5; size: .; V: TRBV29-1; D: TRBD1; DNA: TGCAGCGCGGACAGGGGCCAAGAGACCCAGTACTTC; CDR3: CSADRGQETQYF
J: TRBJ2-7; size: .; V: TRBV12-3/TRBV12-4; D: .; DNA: TGTGCCAGCAGTTTGGGCAGGCTTTACGAGCAGTACTTC; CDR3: CASSLGRLYEQYF
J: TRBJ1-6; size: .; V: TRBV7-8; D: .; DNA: TGTGCCAGCAGCACTAGCCACTGGTTGGATTCACCCCTCCACTTT; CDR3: CASSTSHWLDSPLHF
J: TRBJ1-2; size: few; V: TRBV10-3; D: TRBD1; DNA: TGTGCCATCAGCAAGAAGGACAGGCACTATGGCTACACCTTC; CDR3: CAISKKDRHYGYTF
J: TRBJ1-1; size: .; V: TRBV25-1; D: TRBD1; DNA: TGTGCCAGCAGAAAGACAGGGGACACTGAAGCTTTCTTT; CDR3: CASRKTGDTEAFF
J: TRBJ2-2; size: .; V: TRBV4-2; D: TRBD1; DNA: TGTGCCAGCAGCCAAGGACAGGGGACCGGGGAGCTGTTTTTT; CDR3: CASSQGQGTGELFF
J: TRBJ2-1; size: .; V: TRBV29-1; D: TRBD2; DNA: TGCAGCGTTGTACTTTGGGAGGGACGGATCTTC; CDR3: CSVVLWEGRIF
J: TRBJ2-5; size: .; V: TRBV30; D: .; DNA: TGTGCCTGGAGTGTACGCGGGATTGTGGAGACCCAGTACTTC; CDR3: CAWSVRGIVETQYF
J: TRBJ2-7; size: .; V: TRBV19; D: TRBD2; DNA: TGTGCCAGTAGTCCCGGGACTAGGAGCTCCTACGAGCAGTACTTC; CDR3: CASSPGTRSSYEQYF
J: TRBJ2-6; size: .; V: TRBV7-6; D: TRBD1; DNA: TGTGCCAGCAGCTCGGGGACAGGGGGCCTTGGGGCCAACGTCCTGACTTTC; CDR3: CASSSGTGGLGANVLTF
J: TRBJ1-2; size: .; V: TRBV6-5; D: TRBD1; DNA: TGTGCCGCCAAACAGGGGGCATCCCCTGGCTACACCTTC; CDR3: CAAKQGASPGYTF
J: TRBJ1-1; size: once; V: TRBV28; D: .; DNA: TGTGCCAGCAGTCCTAGGGGTGGTGTCCCCACTGAAGCTTTCTTT; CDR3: CASSPRGGVPTEAFF
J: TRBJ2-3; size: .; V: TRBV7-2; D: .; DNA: TGTGCCAGCAGCTTAGCGGGGGCGGCGCAGTATTTT; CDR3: CASSLAGAAQYF